This TCR beta chain was identified in a study of blood T cell repertoires in COVID-19. Turning to the study itself: Sites in the United States, Italy and Spain provided acute and convalescent COVID-19 samples.

Germline loops: CDR1 LGHDT, CDR2 YNNKEL (reference sequence). CDR3 size: 13 residues. Trimming shortened V by 6 bases and J by 1 base, and 8 bases separated the two germline ends. TCRdb's table, derived via immunoSEQ multiplex PCR, lists solely in-frame clones and lacks some. The sample contains some 400,000 clones, approximately 77% of which appear only once. This TCR was sampled from a human donor with acute or convalescent COVID-19. The donor label of this sample is uncertain. The chain has TRBV3-1 (or the pseudogene TRBV3-2) and TRBJ2-3; D unclear. The sequenced material came from peripheral blood. CDR3 sequence reads: CASSAVRTDTQYF. CDR3 bases: TGTGCCAGCAGTGCAGTCCGCACAGATACGCAGTATTTT.